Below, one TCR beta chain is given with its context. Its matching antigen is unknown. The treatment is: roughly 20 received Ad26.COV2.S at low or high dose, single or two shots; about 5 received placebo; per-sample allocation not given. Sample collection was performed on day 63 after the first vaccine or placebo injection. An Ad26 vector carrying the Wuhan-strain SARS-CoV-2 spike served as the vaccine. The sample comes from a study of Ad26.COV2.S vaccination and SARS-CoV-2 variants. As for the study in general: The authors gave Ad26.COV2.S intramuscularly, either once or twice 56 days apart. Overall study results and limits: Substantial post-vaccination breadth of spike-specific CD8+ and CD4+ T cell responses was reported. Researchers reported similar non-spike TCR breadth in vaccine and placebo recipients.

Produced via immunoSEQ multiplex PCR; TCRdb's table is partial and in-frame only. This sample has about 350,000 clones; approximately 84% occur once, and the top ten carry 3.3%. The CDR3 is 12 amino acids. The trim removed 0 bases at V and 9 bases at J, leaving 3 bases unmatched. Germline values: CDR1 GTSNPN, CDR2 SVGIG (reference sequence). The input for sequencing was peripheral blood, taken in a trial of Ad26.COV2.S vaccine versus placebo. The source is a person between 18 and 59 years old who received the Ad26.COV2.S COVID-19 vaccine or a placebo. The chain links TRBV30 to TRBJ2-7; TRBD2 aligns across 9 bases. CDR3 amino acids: CAWSVSGGLQYF. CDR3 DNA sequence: TGTGCCTGGAGTGTTAGCGGGGGTTTGCAGTACTTC.